This TCR beta chain came from a study of cytomegalovirus exposure and HLA in healthy donors (TCRdb year 2017). For the wider study: According to an earlier analysis of a few hundred of the donors, 200 million or so T cells yielded some 110 million unique TCR beta sequences and roughly 280 Gb of sequence data. An early release that covered about 600 HLA-typed donors contained about 300 gigabases of sequencing data and about 84 million unique TCR sequences. Of the roughly 390 genotyped donors, around 81% fell in the genetic ancestry cluster associated with self-reported Caucasian donors. The study was designed to test whether signatures of past pathogen exposure could be identified by cataloging public T cell receptors. Using immunosequencing, the study profiled T cell repertoires from around 680 subjects and related those repertoires to cytomegalovirus serostatus. A separate validation cohort of 100 to 150 different subjects was used in addition to the roughly 620-subject first cohort. High-throughput TCR immunosequencing, statistical association of individual TCRs with disease status, and machine learning were combined to predict cytomegalovirus infection status. A later analysis re-analyzed previously published TCR beta repertoires from approximately 670 donors and added high-resolution HLA genotyping to study TCR occurrence patterns. The later analysis used no new phenotypic data to find candidate immune exposures, relying instead on TCR beta sequences and their occurrence across donors. An earlier analysis of more than 450 of the donors used high-throughput TCR beta sequencing to judge whether each TCR beta V gene segment behaved as functional or pseudogenic. Donor age, sex, ethnicity and CMV serostatus were collected together with the repertoire data. A later genetic analysis used genome-wide SNP genotypes for about 60% of the roughly 700 donors, treating that subset as a discovery cohort. Every discovery cohort repertoire had been produced on one sequencing platform. Class I and class II HLA loci were covered by the typing at four-digit resolution. The number of donors typed differed by locus, with 629-630 for A, B, C, DRB1 and DQB1, roughly 520 for DQA1, 600 to 610 for DPA1, and some 470 for DPB1. Several DR-DQ haplotypes were handled as single units for association and clustering, since linkage in the cohort was strong. Across approximately 400 genotyped donors of the cohort, an average of about 220,000 unique TCR beta nucleotide sequences per donor were sequenced, and 15% to 20% of those sequences were non-productive. Study-level results and caveats: The 87-base-pair reads could not distinguish some IMGT-functional V segments, including TRBV6-2 and TRBV6-3, so those segments were excluded. In a later analysis, TCR association rates were found to vary across HLA loci, with the most associated TCRs seen for DRB1 alleles and the fewest for HLA-C alleles. In a later genetic analysis, fewer N-insertions in productive TCRs were reported among donors in an Asian-associated ancestry cluster than the approximately 710-donor mean. A further reported finding was that TCR beta sequences accurately predicted the HLA-A and HLA-B alleles for most subjects in the first cohort. When HLA alleles, especially DR and DQ, strongly co-occurred, attributing TCR associations to individual alleles was difficult. A later analysis found that most CMV-associated TCR beta chains appeared HLA-restricted, with HLA associations seemingly driven largely by CMV exposure. A few of the identified cytomegalovirus-associated TCR beta chains were confirmed in vitro to be specific for cytomegalovirus antigens. In a later analysis, HLA-associated TCR beta chains showed more clonal expansion and lower generation probabilities than non-associated chains that were equally common. While some public TCRs were present in many individuals, most TCR sequences turned up only very rarely across donors. The presence/absence analyses assumed that sequencing depth was roughly uniform across donors, and that assumption may not be true. In a later analysis, about 16,000 TCR beta sequences were associated with specific HLA alleles at a false discovery rate of 0.05. The classifier was reported to diagnose cytomegalovirus status with high specificity and sensitivity in both the original cohort and the validation cohort. Linkage disequilibrium might explain the correlated functional status among segregating V segments, but an unknown experimental factor could not be excluded. An earlier analysis of some 590 of the donors showed that most TCR beta V segments appeared in productive rearrangements either about 87% or about 30% of the time, which broadly matched IMGT annotations. The study gave a list of under 200 TCR beta chains associated with cytomegalovirus. It was suggested by the authors that the approach could potentially be generalized to other disease states and immunological phenotypes. Because counts were too low, about 17 rarely observed V segments, including chromosome 9 orphons, were excluded from the earlier analysis of 587 of the donors. CMV serostatus was the only immune exposure information available for the cohort. V-gene and J-gene trimming of TCR beta chains was associated with a missense DCLRE1C variant in a later genetic analysis, and the association was replicated in an independent cohort. Several of the top co-occurrence clusters appeared to be linked to parvovirus B19, influenza, CMV and Epstein-Barr virus, according to a later analysis. A cluster of highly shared sequence variants was judged likely to be a technical artifact of the sequencing pipeline. Because some donors lacked HLA typing at each locus, the association tests relied only on the typed subset. In this cohort, only TCR beta chains were sequenced, and detectable features were limited by the absence of alpha or paired-chain data.

The cohort comprised 710 or so healthy bone marrow donors. At the time of sampling, all cohort members were nominally healthy, though unrecorded immune exposures were likely present. The donor tested CMV seronegative and was one of the 352 seronegative cohort members. A peripheral blood sample was collected from each donor, and TCR beta sequencing was performed on peripheral blood mononuclear cells. The Qiagen DNeasy Blood Extraction Kit was used to extract genomic DNA from the blood cell samples. After removal of 6 bases from V and 5 bases from J, the junction retains 9 bases not matched to a gene. According to the germline V gene, CDR1 reads SNHLY and CDR2 reads FYNNEI. The CDR3 goes from the cysteine to the phenylalanine over 17 residues. Kept here is only the CDR3 DNA, which spans 51 bases and is read in frame from base 1. Worth noting for this clone: No antigen is known for it. Nothing much larger sits one base from this clone, and base qualities are not available.

Library preparation employed the immunoSEQ multiplex PCR assay. The multiplex PCR relied on a mix of 60 forward primers for TCR Vbeta segments and 13 reverse primers for TCR Jbeta segments. A multiplex PCR assay on genomic DNA amplified the CDR3 region of rearranged TCR beta genes. On the Illumina HiSeq System, the amplified TCR beta libraries were sequenced as 87-base-pair reads. Per the authors' processing: A later analysis tallied tens of millions of unique TCR beta chains across the 650 to 750 repertoires, and 10 million to 11 million of those chains were shared by two or more donors. Raw reads were error-corrected and collapsed into unique sequences with a nearest-neighbor algorithm that merged closely related sequences to remove PCR and sequencing errors. CDR3 sequences were aligned to IMGT reference sequences to assign V, D and J gene segments. For a sequence to be retained, a match of at least six nucleotides to both a V gene segment and a J gene segment was required. Rearrangements were called productive when the CDR3 lacked stop codons and stayed in frame with V and J; all others were non-productive. Following IMGT convention, CDR3 was defined as the stretch from the second conserved V-encoded cysteine to the conserved J-encoded phenylalanine. The earlier analysis of about 500 of the donors excluded sequences that lacked an unambiguous match to a single V gene segment. In an earlier analysis of several hundred of the donors, V segments were called functional above 56.7% productive rearrangements and were called segregating when the between-donor standard deviation exceeded 5%. A statistical classification framework was built to diagnose cytomegalovirus status from the catalog of TCR beta chain sequences. In a later analysis, TCR nucleotide sequences were compared against IMGT/GENE-DB human TR gene sequences so that V and J genes could be assigned. Using the TCRdist pipeline, a later analysis assigned CDR3 sequences along with most-parsimonious VDJ recombination scenarios. In a later analysis, each TCR beta chain was defined by its CDR3 amino acid sequence together with its V-gene family, and reads lacking a unique V-gene family were excluded. In a later analysis, some 600 highly shared, low-generation-probability nucleotide sequences were removed to address suspected cross-contamination and a sequencing artifact. A later analysis calculated a clonal expansion index for each public chain from normalized within-repertoire ranks of inferred template counts. In a later analysis, generation probabilities were computed with a VDJ recombination model fitted to out-of-frame rearrangements, and the resulting probabilities were checked against IGoR. Hypergeometric tests were used in a later analysis to score TCR-TCR, TCR-HLA and TCR-CMV co-occurrence, with a repertoire-size bias correction applied to the TCR pairs. False discovery rates were estimated in a later analysis by permuting HLA or CMV assignments 20 times. In a later analysis, co-occurring TCRs were grouped with DBSCAN, and TCRdist sequence similarity was added when clustering was performed within HLA-allele-positive subsets. Co-occurrence clustering excluded repertoires with fewer than 30,000 or more than 120,000 public chains, plus five with anomalous nucleotide sharing. In its TCRdb copy, this immuneACCESS table keeps in-frame sequences only and misses some clones. Where compared with another copy, unresolved V genes explain less than half of these, and the others have no known cause. V, J and clone size derive from that table, while D and trimming were established from the DNA sequence. This sample gives around 25,000 clones in total; 60% to 80% of them show up just once. Jointly, the top ten make up about 4.2% of the sample.

The receptor was isolated from a male donor in good health and CMV-seronegative. The chain links TRBV2 with TRBJ2-1, with 14 central nucleotides matching TRBD2. The sequenced sample consisted of PBMCs. The nucleotide sequence is given as TGTGCCAGCAGAGCCGGGACTAGCGGGGGATACAACAATGAGCAGTTCTTC. It encodes CASRAGTSGGYNNEQFF.